Following are 29 T cell receptor beta chains from one sample sequenced in a study of T cell responses to AZD1222 COVID-19 vaccine. Assay: immunoSEQ multiplex PCR; the TCRdb copy retains only in-frame clones and omits some. This table has about 170,000 clones, less than 95% appearing once. Sequences were derived from peripheral blood, sampled on day 0 of AZD1222 vaccination. The receptors come from an adult in good health.

In DNA, the CDR3 is TGTGCCAGCAGCTTACTGTCAGGGGATGGCTACACCTTC. It yields the protein CASSLLSGDGYTF. The rearrangement uses TRBV7-3 and TRBJ1-2; D might be TRBD1 (6 bases). Between the trimmed V and J ends, which lost 2 bases and 6 bases, there was a span of 10 bases. The CDR3 is 13 amino acids. Germline assignment: CDR1 SGHTA and CDR2 FQGTGA.

This chain uses TRBV5-8 with TRBJ2-5; unclear D gene. V lost 2 bases and J 7 bases, leaving 9 bases between the germline ends. CDR1 is SGHTS and CDR2 is YDEGEE in the germline V gene. The CDR3 sequence is 12 residues long. CDR3 nucleotide sequence: TGTGCCAGCAGCTTTGGCGGAGCGACCCAGTACTTC. It is translated as CASSFGGATQYF. Supplemented by reference TRBV5-8 and TRBJ2-5, the full variable domain reads EAGVTQSPTHLIKTRGQQATLRCSPISGHTSVYWYQQALGLGLQFLLWYDEGEERNRGNFPPRFSGRQFPNYSSELNVNALELEDSALYLCASSFGGATQYFGPGTRLLVL.

The chain carries TRBV7-7 and TRBJ2-3; the D call may be TRBD1 or TRBD2 (6 bases each). This CDR3 is 14 amino acids long. Germline V gene sequence: CDR1 SSHAT, CDR2 FNYEAQ (reference sequence). The CDR3 DNA sequence: TGTGCTACGACTAGACAGGCATTCACAGATACGCAGTATTTT. It is translated as CATTRQAFTDTQYF.

CDR3 nucleotides: TGCGCCAGCAGCCAAGCCTCCGGGACGGCTCTCTACGAGCAGTACTTC. This encodes CASSQASGTALYEQYF. The V call is TRBV4-1, the J call TRBJ2-7; D is tentatively TRBD1 or TRBD2 (5 bases each). The V gene's germline CDR1 is MGHRA and CDR2 YSYEKL. The V end was cut by 1 base, the J end by 3 bases, with 16 bases between. The CDR3 length is 16 residues.

The genes are TRBV9 and TRBJ1-2; D is ambiguous. From germline, CDR1 is SGDLS and CDR2 YYNGEE. The CDR3 has 13 residues. Trimming left V 3 bases short and J 1 base short, with 7 bases between. CDR3 DNA: TGTGCCAGCAGCGACGAGGGTAACTATGGCTACACCTTC. Translating gives CASSDEGNYGYTF.

The chain combines TRBV7-2 with TRBJ1-3; D unresolved. The CDR3 is 15 amino acids. Germline V gives CDR1 SGHTA, CDR2 FQGNSA. The V and J ends lost 1 base and 2 bases respectively, with 9 bases between them. The CDR3 protein is CASSLEGTAGNTIYF. CDR3 DNA: TGTGCCAGCAGCTTAGAAGGTACAGCTGGAAACACCATATATTTT.

The rearrangement uses TRBV7-2 and TRBJ1-5; D is perhaps TRBD1 (6 bases). V lost 6 bases, J lost 1 base, and 10 bases lay in between. CDR1 and CDR2 (germline): SGHTA, FQGNSA. The CDR3 runs to 14 residues. In DNA form, the CDR3 reads TGTGCCAGCAGTGTTACAGGGAGCAATCAGCCCCAGCATTTT. This gives the protein CASSVTGSNQPQHF. The full variable domain, completed using reference TRBV7-2 and TRBJ1-5, is GAGVSQSPSNKVTEKGKDVELRCDPISGHTALYWYRQSLGQGLEFLIYFQGNSAPDKSGLPSDRFSAERTGGSVSTLTIQRTQQEDSAVYLCASSVTGSNQPQHFGDGTRLSIL.

The chain recombines TRBV4-1 with TRBJ1-6, with 7 bases identical to TRBD1. The CDR3 totals 14 residues. The germline gives CDR1 MGHRA, CDR2 YSYEKL. Trimming at V came to 3 bases and at J to 10 bases, leaving 6 bases not matched to a gene. The CDR3 nucleotides read TGCGCCAGCAGCCAGGACAGGAGGAAATCACCCCTCCACTTT. It is translated as CASSQDRRKSPLHF.

The chain recombines TRBV15 with TRBJ1-2; D gene unclear. Germline lookup yields CDR1 LNHNV and CDR2 YYDKDF (reference sequence). V shed 0 bases and J shed 5 bases, with 4 bases lying between them. The CDR3 is 12 amino acids. The CDR3 reads CATSRDYYGYTF. The CDR3 DNA is TGTGCCACCAGCAGAGATTATTATGGCTACACCTTC.

The rearrangement joins TRBV6-5 to TRBJ1-4; D is perhaps TRBD1 (6 bases). The CDR3 covers 15 residues. Germline lookup yields CDR1 MNHEY and CDR2 SVGAGI. V shed 0 bases and J shed 8 bases, with 13 bases lying between them. The CDR3 protein is CASSYSRKGGEKLFF. The CDR3 DNA is TGTGCCAGCAGTTACTCGAGAAAGGGGGGAGAAAAACTGTTTTTT.

The chain links TRBV6-1 to TRBJ1-1, with D unresolved. The CDR3 has 13 residues. Germline CDR1 is MNHNS and CDR2 is SASEGT. V lost 2 bases to trimming and J lost 4 bases, with 8 bases between them. The chain's CDR3 is CASSEIVSTEAFF. CDR3 nucleotide sequence: TGTGCCAGCAGTGAAATAGTAAGCACTGAAGCTTTCTTT.

A few counts support this clone. This chain joins TRBV19 and TRBJ2-7; D is possibly TRBD1 (5 bases). The V gene's germline CDR1 is LNHDA and CDR2 SQIVND (reference sequence). This CDR3 comprises 14 residues. The V and J ends lost 5 bases and 0 bases respectively, with 11 bases between them. The CDR3 DNA follows: TGTGCCAGTAGTCTCGGACATTACTCCTACGAGCAGTACTTC. Its translation is CASSLGHYSYEQYF.

This chain uses TRBV30 with TRBJ1-4; perhaps TRBD1 as D (5 bases). The CDR3 runs to 16 residues. Germline CDR1 and CDR2: GTSNPN and SVGIG (reference sequence). Trimming took 2 bases from V and 0 from J, leaving 13 bases between them. The CDR3 DNA follows: TGTGCCTGGAGTCTCGGGGCGGTAGCAACTAATGAAAAACTGTTTTTT. Translating it yields CAWSLGAVATNEKLFF.

The chain uses TRBV7-9 and TRBJ1-1; possible D gene TRBD1, 5 bases. CDR1 and CDR2 (germline): SEHNR, FQNEAQ (reference sequence). The V gene lost 4 bases and the J gene lost 0 bases, with 12 bases spanning the gap. This CDR3 spans 15 amino acids. CDR3 nucleotide sequence: TGTGCCAGCAGCTCTGGGGGGTCGTTGAACACTGAAGCTTTCTTT. This encodes CASSSGGSLNTEAFF.

The chain combines TRBV6-6 with TRBJ2-7, with a possible D match to TRBD1 (6 bases). The CDR3 extends over 13 amino acids. CDR1 and CDR2 (germline): MNHNY, SVGAGI (reference sequence). The V and J ends lost 2 bases and 5 bases respectively, with 10 bases between them. The CDR3 spells CASSYQQGNEQYF. The CDR3 DNA is TGTGCCAGCAGTTACCAACAGGGAAACGAGCAGTACTTC.

The chain is built from TRBV7-9 and TRBJ2-1; TRBD1 is a possible D gene (5 bases). CDR1 SEHNR and CDR2 FQNEAQ come from the germline V gene (reference sequence). V was clipped by 2 bases and J by 9 bases, with 17 bases between them. The CDR3 has 15 residues. Written as DNA, the CDR3 is TGTGCCAGCAGCTTAATTACCGGACACACGGGTGAGCAGTTCTTC. Translating it yields CASSLITGHTGEQFF. The full variable domain, completed using reference TRBV7-9 and TRBJ2-1, is DTGVSQNPRHKITKRGQNVTFRCDPISEHNRLYWYRQTLGQGPEFLTYFQNEAQLEKSRLLSDRFSAERPKGSFSTLEIQRTEQGDSAMYLCASSLITGHTGEQFFGPGTRLTVL.

The chain recombines TRBV28 with TRBJ2-7, with 9 nucleotides matching TRBD2. V trimming: 6 bases; J trimming: 0 bases; junction bases outside the gene matches: 6. The germline V gene encodes CDR1 MDHEN and CDR2 SYDVKM. The CDR3 is 15 residues long. Written as DNA, the CDR3 is TGTGCCAGCAGACATAGCGGGGGCAGCTCCTACGAGCAGTACTTC. This sequence encodes CASRHSGGSSYEQYF.

This clone has more than one count but fewer than ten. The gene calls are TRBV7-9 and TRBJ1-6; unclear D gene. Per the germline V gene, CDR1 is SEHNR and CDR2 is FQNEAQ (reference sequence). This CDR3 region has 14 residues. The V end lost 3 bases, the J end lost 6 bases, and 9 bases lay between the germline ends. CDR3 amino acids: CASSFPGGNSPLHF. CDR3 nucleotide sequence: TGTGCCAGCAGCTTCCCGGGTGGTAATTCACCCCTCCACTTT.

This clone occurred once. V gene TRBV6-5 combines with J gene TRBJ1-3; unclear D gene. Germline V gene data show CDR1 as MNHEY and CDR2 as SVGAGI. The CDR3 has 14 residues. V was shortened by 6 bases and J by 0 bases, with 9 bases between the two germline ends. The CDR3 DNA sequence: TGTGCCAGCAGGTTGCGGGGCTCTGGAAACACCATATATTTT. Amino acid sequence: CASRLRGSGNTIYF.

For the CDR3, the DNA is TGTGCCAGCAGCTTGGCGGGAATCCCCACTGAAGCTTTCTTT. Its protein product is CASSLAGIPTEAFF. The rearrangement links TRBV5-4 to TRBJ1-1; D ambiguous. Germline V gives CDR1 SGHNT, CDR2 YYREEE (reference sequence). V shed 0 bases and J shed 4 bases, with 10 bases lying between them. The CDR3 sequence is 14 residues long. Filled out from reference TRBV5-4 and TRBJ1-1, the complete variable domain reads ETGVTQSPTHLIKTRGQQVTLRCSSQSGHNTVSWYQQALGQGPQFIFQYYREEENGRGNFPPRFSGLQFPNYSSELNVNALELDDSALYLCASSLAGIPTEAFFGQGTRLTVV.

This clone came up once. This chain connects TRBV24-1 to TRBJ2-1; possible D gene TRBD2, 6 bases. The length of the CDR3 is 13 residues. From germline, CDR1 is KGHDR and CDR2 SFDVKD. V shed 9 bases and J shed 5 bases, with 13 bases lying between them. The CDR3 here is CATGRLGDNEQFF. DNA for the CDR3: TGTGCCACCGGAAGACTAGGCGACAATGAGCAGTTCTTC.

This sequence joins TRBV10-2 and TRBJ1-3; 7 positions match TRBD1. CDR3 length equals 17 residues. J was trimmed by 0 bases and V by 6 bases; bases with no gene match: 11. Germline V gives CDR1 WSHSY, CDR2 SAAADI. CDR3 in DNA: TGCGCCAGCAGCAACCCGGGACAGAGGCTCTCTGGAAACACCATATATTTT. Residues: CASSNPGQRLSGNTIYF.

This clone was observed once. The chain combines TRBV30 with TRBJ1-5; 7 bases fit TRBD1. The CDR3 is made up of 13 amino acids. V was pared by 2 bases and J by 7 bases, with 5 bases of the junction left unmatched. CDR1 and CDR2 (germline): GTSNPN, SVGIG (reference sequence). The CDR3 reads CAWSQGGDQPQHF. CDR3 nucleotides: TGTGCCTGGAGTCAGGGGGGGGACCAGCCCCAGCATTTT.

The genes are TRBV19 and TRBJ1-6; D unresolved. The CDR3 length is 15 residues. V was trimmed by 3 bases and J by 9 bases, leaving 15 bases between them. Germline lookup yields CDR1 LNHDA and CDR2 SQIVND (reference sequence). This CDR3 reads CASSMAGRDRSPLHF. CDR3 nucleotide sequence: TGTGCCAGTAGTATGGCCGGGAGGGATCGTTCACCCCTCCACTTT. Using reference TRBV19 and TRBJ1-6 for the parts outside the CDR3, the full variable domain is DGGITQSPKYLFRKEGQNVTLSCEQNLNHDAMYWYRQDPGQGLRLIYYSQIVNDFQKGDIAEGYSVSREKKESFPLTVTSAQKNPTAFYLCASSMAGRDRSPLHFGNGTRLTVT.

The J gene is TRBJ1-5, the V gene TRBV27; D is ambiguous. CDR1 MNHEY and CDR2 SMNVEV come from the germline V gene (reference sequence). V was clipped by 2 bases and J by 5 bases, with 7 bases between them. The CDR3 extends over 13 amino acids. CDR3 loop: CASSLGLDQPQHF. DNA of the CDR3: TGTGCCAGCAGTTTAGGGCTGGATCAGCCCCAGCATTTT.

The table lists this clone with a count of one. This chain links TRBV4-1 with TRBJ2-3; D is tentatively TRBD1 or TRBD2 (5 bases each). Germline values: CDR1 MGHRA, CDR2 YSYEKL. The CDR3 loop spans 15 amino acids. V was trimmed by 3 bases and J by 0 bases, leaving 10 bases between them. The CDR3 loop reads CASSQGDPSTDTQYF. The CDR3, as DNA: TGCGCCAGCAGCCAGGGGGACCCGAGCACAGATACGCAGTATTTT.

The chain combines TRBV10-3 with TRBJ1-2; no reliable D call. With 0 bases removed from V and 5 bases from J, the gap between germline ends came to 13 bases. The CDR3 is made up of 15 amino acids. Germline CDR1 and CDR2: ENHRY and SYGVKD. The CDR3 sequence: CAISESVDPPYGYTF. The DNA of the CDR3 is TGTGCCATCAGTGAGTCGGTGGATCCGCCGTATGGCTACACCTTC.

The CDR3 DNA is TGCGCCAGCAGCTCCGGGACTTTCCCCAAGGAGACCCAGTACTTC. It encodes CASSSGTFPKETQYF. The rearrangement uses TRBV5-1 and TRBJ2-5, with a weak D call TRBD2 (6 bases). V was shortened by 3 bases and J by 5 bases, with 17 bases between the two germline ends. The CDR3 consists of 15 residues. Per germline, CDR1 SGHRS and CDR2 YFSETQ.

The rearrangement uses TRBV28 and TRBJ2-7; D perhaps matches TRBD2 (6 bases). The V gene lost 2 bases and the J gene lost 0 bases, with 8 bases spanning the gap. The CDR3 length is 14 residues. From germline, CDR1 is MDHEN and CDR2 SYDVKM. The CDR3 spells CASSLGGSSYEQYF. In DNA form, the CDR3 reads TGTGCCAGCAGTTTAGGGGGGAGCTCCTACGAGCAGTACTTC.